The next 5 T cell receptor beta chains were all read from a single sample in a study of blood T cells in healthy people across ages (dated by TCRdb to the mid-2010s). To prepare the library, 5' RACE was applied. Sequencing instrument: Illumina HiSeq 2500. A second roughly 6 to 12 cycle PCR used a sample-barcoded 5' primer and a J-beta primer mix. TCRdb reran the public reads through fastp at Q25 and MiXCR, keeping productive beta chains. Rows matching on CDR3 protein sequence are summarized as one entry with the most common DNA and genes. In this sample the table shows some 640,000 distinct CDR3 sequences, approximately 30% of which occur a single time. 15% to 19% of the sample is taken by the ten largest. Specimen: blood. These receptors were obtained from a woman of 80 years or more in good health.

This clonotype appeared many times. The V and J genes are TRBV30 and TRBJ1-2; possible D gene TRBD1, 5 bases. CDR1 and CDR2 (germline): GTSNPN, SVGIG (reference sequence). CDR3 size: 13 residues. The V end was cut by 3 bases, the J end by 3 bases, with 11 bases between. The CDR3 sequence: CAWRRGEDYGYTF. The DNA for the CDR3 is TGTGCCTGGAGGAGGGGAGAGGACTATGGCTACACCTTC.

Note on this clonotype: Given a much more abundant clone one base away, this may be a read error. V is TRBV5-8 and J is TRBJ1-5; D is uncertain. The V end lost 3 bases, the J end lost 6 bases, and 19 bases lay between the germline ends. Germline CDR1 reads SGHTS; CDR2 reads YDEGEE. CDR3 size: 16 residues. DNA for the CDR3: TGTGCCAGCAGCTCGCTGGCTGGGTCCGGGGTTCAGCCCCAGCATTTT. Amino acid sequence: CASSSLAGSGVQPQHF.

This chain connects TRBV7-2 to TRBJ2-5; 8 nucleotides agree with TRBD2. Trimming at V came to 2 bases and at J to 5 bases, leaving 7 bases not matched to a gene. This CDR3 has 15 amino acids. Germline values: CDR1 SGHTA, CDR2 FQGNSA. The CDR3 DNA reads TGTGCCAGCAGCTTAACGGCGGGGGGCTACGAGACCCAGTACTTC. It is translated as CASSLTAGGYETQYF.

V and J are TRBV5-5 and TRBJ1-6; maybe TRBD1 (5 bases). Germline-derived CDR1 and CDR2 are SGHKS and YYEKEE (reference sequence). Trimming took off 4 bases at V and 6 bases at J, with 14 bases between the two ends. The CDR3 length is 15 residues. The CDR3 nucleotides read TGTGCCAGCAGCGGACATGTCGTCGGTAATTCACCCCTCCACTTT. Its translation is CASSGHVVGNSPLHF.

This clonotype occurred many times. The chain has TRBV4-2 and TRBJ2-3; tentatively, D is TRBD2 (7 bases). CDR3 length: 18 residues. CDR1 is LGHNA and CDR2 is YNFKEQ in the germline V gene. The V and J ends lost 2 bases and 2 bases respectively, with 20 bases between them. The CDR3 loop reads CASSQSRVGGRYTDTQYF. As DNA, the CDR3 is TGTGCCAGCAGCCAATCCAGAGTCGGGGGGCGTTACACAGATACGCAGTATTTT.